This passage covers 10 T cell receptor beta chains from one sample sequenced in a study of long-term antiretroviral therapy in people with HIV (dated by TCRdb to 2021 to 2024). Sequencing of the TRB variable region was done with the immunoSEQ hsTCRB v3.0 assay at survey level resolution. TCRdb holds this immuneACCESS table with in-frame rearrangements only. Some clones are missing; in checked studies, unresolved V genes explain under half, and the rest has no known cause. This sample gives tens of thousands of clones in total; over 75% of them show up just once. 6% to 7% of the sample goes to the ten largest clones. Here the sequenced sample was unsorted PBMCs, taken 0.6 years after starting antiretroviral therapy. These receptors came from a man younger than 30 with HIV.

This clone was observed once. The chain joins TRBV6-6 to TRBJ2-1, with D uncertain. Germline V gene sequence: CDR1 MNHNY, CDR2 SVGAGI (reference sequence). The CDR3 sequence is 16 residues long. Trimming removed 8 bases at V and 5 bases at J, with 22 bases between. CDR3 nucleotide sequence: TGTGCCAGCGGAACAATAAAACCGGCAGCCAACAATGAGCAGTTCTTC. This encodes CASGTIKPAANNEQFF.

This clone was found a few times. The V call is TRBV19, the J call TRBJ1-1, with D maybe TRBD1 (5 bases). V was shortened by 7 bases and J by 0 bases, with 15 bases between the two germline ends. Germline-derived CDR1 and CDR2 are LNHDA and SQIVND (reference sequence). CDR3 length: 15 amino acids. Here the CDR3 reads CASTLRDSLNTEAFF. Written as DNA, the CDR3 is TGTGCCAGTACCCTTAGAGACAGCTTGAACACTGAAGCTTTCTTT.

V is TRBV10-3 and J is TRBJ2-4, with 14 positions matching TRBD2. There are 20 residues in the CDR3. The ends lost 2 bases at V and 6 bases at J; junction bases unmatched: 15. The germline CDR1 and CDR2 sequences are ENHRY and SYGVKD. This CDR3 is CAISEPLGLAGDGLRNIQYF. DNA for the CDR3: TGTGCCATCAGTGAGCCCTTGGGACTAGCGGGAGACGGGTTGAGAAACATTCAGTACTTC.

This chain connects TRBV28 to TRBJ1-5; a possible D gene is TRBD1 (5 bases). V shed 1 base and J shed 3 bases, with 13 bases lying between them. The CDR3 runs 16 residues. The germline V gene has CDR1 MDHEN and CDR2 SYDVKM. For the CDR3, the DNA is TGTGCCAGCAGTTTATTGGGGGGACGAATCAATCAGCCCCAGCATTTT. Translated: CASSLLGGRINQPQHF.

The chain uses TRBV18 and TRBJ1-1; the D is unclear. This CDR3 comprises 14 residues. Trimming removed 3 bases from V and 2 bases from J, with 10 bases in between. Germline V gene sequence: CDR1 KGHSH, CDR2 LQKENI. CDR3 coding DNA: TGTGCCAGCTCACCGGGGTTATCAAACACTGAAGCTTTCTTT. Its translation: CASSPGLSNTEAFF.

This clone showed up just once. The rearrangement joins TRBV5-6 to TRBJ2-3, with TRBD1 matching 8 bases. The CDR3 loop spans 14 amino acids. Losses at the gene ends were 0 bases for V and 4 bases for J; bases not matched to a gene: 1. CDR1 is SGHDT, CDR2 YYEEEE, per germline. The CDR3 protein is CASSLGQGPDTQYF. The CDR3 DNA sequence: TGTGCCAGCAGCTTGGGACAGGGGCCAGATACGCAGTATTTT.

The J gene is TRBJ2-3, the V gene TRBV30; no clear D gene. Germline CDR1 is GTSNPN and CDR2 is SVGIG (reference sequence). This CDR3 comprises 15 residues. V dropped 2 bases and J dropped 6 bases, with 18 bases sitting between them. The CDR3 region is CAWSPTVTGWDTQYF. CDR3 DNA sequence: TGTGCCTGGAGTCCAACTGTAACGGGTTGGGATACGCAGTATTTT.

This chain uses TRBV6-1 with TRBJ1-2; possibly TRBD1 for D (5 bases). Trimming took off 3 bases at V and 5 bases at J, with 13 bases between the two ends. Per germline, CDR1 MNHNS and CDR2 SASEGT. The CDR3 runs 14 residues. CDR3 DNA: TGTGCCAGCAGTGAGGTAAGGGGCTTTTATGGCTACACCTTC. Translating gives CASSEVRGFYGYTF.

This rearrangement joins TRBV10-1 to TRBJ2-7; TRBD2 matches at 7 bases. The CDR3 sequence is 16 residues long. Germline CDR1 reads WNHNN; CDR2 reads SYGVQD (reference sequence). V lost 1 base, J lost 7 bases, and 13 bases stayed unmatched. The CDR3 loop reads CASSEFPAGLRVEQYF. For the CDR3, the DNA is TGCGCCAGCAGTGAGTTCCCAGCGGGACTCCGGGTGGAGCAGTACTTC.

The chain couples TRBV19 to TRBJ1-2; no reliable D call. The CDR3 contains 13 residues. V was trimmed by 7 bases and J by 8 bases, leaving 17 bases between them. Germline V CDR1 and CDR2: LNHDA, SQIVND (reference sequence). CDR3: CASIGLPLAGYTF. CDR3 DNA: TGTGCCAGTATTGGTCTCCCTTTAGCCGGCTACACCTTC. The complete variable domain, with remaining parts taken from reference TRBV19 and TRBJ1-2, reads DGGITQSPKYLFRKEGQNVTLSCEQNLNHDAMYWYRQDPGQGLRLIYYSQIVNDFQKGDIAEGYSVSREKKESFPLTVTSAQKNPTAFYLCASIGLPLAGYTFGSGTRLTVV.